The present T cell receptor beta chain was sequenced within a study of PD-L1 blockade in urothelial cancer. Indicated time point: peripheral blood 6 weeks after treatment start. The protocol was immunoSEQ multiplex PCR, while the TCRdb copy is restricted to in-frame clones and leaves out a portion. This table has 100,000 to 150,000 clones, 86% appearing once. The receptor's source is a man aged 45-65 years with urothelial cancer. The starting material was PBMCs, obtained around atezolizumab (anti-PD-L1) treatment.

The CDR3 DNA follows: TGTGCCAGCAGTGCCTACAGGGGGGTCATTGAAGCTTTCTTT. This translates into CASSAYRGVIEAFF. The chain employs TRBV25-1 and TRBJ1-1, with 8 bases fitting TRBD1. Germline lookup yields CDR1 MGHDK and CDR2 SYGVNS. Trimming took 4 bases from V and 7 from J; bases not matched to a gene: 8. This CDR3 has 14 residues.